This T cell receptor beta chain is from a study of blood T cell repertoires in COVID-19. Study-wide background: There were acute and convalescent COVID-19 samples, and they came from the United States, Italy and Spain. T cells, B-cell-depleted T cells, or PBMCs supplied cDNA or gDNA.

Per the study methods: Amplification of reference gene primers provided the estimated nucleated cell counts. Only in-frame clones appear in the TCRdb table, and some are missing; sequencing was by immunoSEQ multiplex PCR. Clone size and V and J calls were adopted from that table, with D and trimming inferred from the DNA. Seen here are hundreds of thousands of clones, around 86% observed once, and the top ten hold more than 5.5%. Sample: peripheral blood. The TCR sequence derives from a man aged 80 or over with acute or convalescent COVID-19.

CDR3 residues: CASSARAVLQGSQETQYF. The CDR3 nucleotides are TGTGCCAGCAGCGCCCGCGCCGTCTTGCAGGGTTCCCAAGAGACCCAGTACTTC. J is TRBJ2-5 and V is TRBV7-9; possibly TRBD1 for D (5 bases). Germline loops: CDR1 SEHNR, CDR2 FQNEAQ (reference sequence). Trimming shortened V by 5 bases and J by 1 base, and 23 bases separated the two germline ends. The CDR3 loop spans 18 amino acids. Full variable domain (remainder filled in from reference TRBV7-9 and TRBJ2-5): DTGVSQNPRHKITKRGQNVTFRCDPISEHNRLYWYRQTLGQGPEFLTYFQNEAQLEKSRLLSDRFSAERPKGSFSTLEIQRTEQGDSAMYLCASSARAVLQGSQETQYFGPGTRLLVL.